This T cell receptor (beta chain) was found in a study of T cells of healthy individuals. CDR3 length equals 15 residues. Germline CDR1 DFQATT, CDR2 SNEGSKA (reference sequence). The germline V and J ends were trimmed by 3 bases and 6 bases, with 21 bases remaining between them. TCRdb re-called the 5' RACE reads with MiXCR, one entry per CDR3 protein. The sample shows 40,000 to 60,000 distinct CDR3 sequences, roughly 15% of them seen only once. This clonotype was obtained from a human donor in good health. This chain links TRBV20-1 with TRBJ2-7, with D possibly being TRBD2 (6 bases). DNA of the CDR3: TGCAGTGCTAGGTTCCAGAGTTGGTCAGCGGGCGAGCAGTACTTC. It yields the protein CSARFQSWSAGEQYF.